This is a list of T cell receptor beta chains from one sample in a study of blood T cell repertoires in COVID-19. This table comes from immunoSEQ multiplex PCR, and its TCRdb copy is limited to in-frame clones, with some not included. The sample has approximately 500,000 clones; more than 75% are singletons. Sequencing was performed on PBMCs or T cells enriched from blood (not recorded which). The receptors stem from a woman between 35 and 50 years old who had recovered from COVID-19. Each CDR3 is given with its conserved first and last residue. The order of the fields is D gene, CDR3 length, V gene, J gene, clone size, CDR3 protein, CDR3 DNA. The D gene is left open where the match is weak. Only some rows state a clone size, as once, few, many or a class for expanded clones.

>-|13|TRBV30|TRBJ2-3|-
CAWRTRGTDTQYF
TGTGCCTGGAGGACTCGGGGCACAGATACGCAGTATTTT
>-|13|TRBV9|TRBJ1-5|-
CASSVTPSGAQHF
TGTGCCAGCAGCGTAACCCCCTCAGGGGCCCAGCATTTT
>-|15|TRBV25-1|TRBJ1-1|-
CASSDPHRGDTEAFF
TGTGCCAGCAGTGATCCCCACCGCGGGGACACTGAAGCTTTCTTT
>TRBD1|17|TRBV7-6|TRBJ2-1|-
CASSLDVGDRYYNEQFF
TGTGCCAGCAGCTTAGACGTCGGGGACAGGTATTACAATGAGCAGTTCTTC
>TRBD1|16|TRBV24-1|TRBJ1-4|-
CATRHEQGGFNEKLFF
TGTGCCACCAGACATGAGCAGGGGGGCTTTAATGAAAAACTGTTTTTT
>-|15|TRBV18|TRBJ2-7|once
CASSPSGGETYEQYF
TGTGCCAGCTCACCGTCAGGAGGAGAGACCTACGAGCAGTACTTC
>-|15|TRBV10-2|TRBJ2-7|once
CASDVQEAFMGEQYF
TGCGCCAGCGATGTGCAGGAGGCTTTCATGGGCGAGCAGTACTTC
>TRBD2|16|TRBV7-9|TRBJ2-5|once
CASSPFTSGRGETQYF
TGTGCCAGCAGCCCCTTCACTAGCGGGAGAGGAGAGACCCAGTACTTC
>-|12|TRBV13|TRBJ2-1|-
CASSYRVAEQFF
TGTGCCAGCAGCTACAGGGTTGCTGAGCAGTTCTTC
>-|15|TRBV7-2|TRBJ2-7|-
CASSSLDRALYEQYF
TGTGCCAGCAGCTCGCTGGACAGAGCCCTCTACGAGCAGTACTTC
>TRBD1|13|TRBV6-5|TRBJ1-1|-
CASSTGTGTEAFF
TGTGCCAGCAGTACCGGGACAGGTACTGAAGCTTTCTTT
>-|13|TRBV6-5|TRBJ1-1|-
CASRPTASTEAFF
TGTGCCAGCAGGCCCACCGCCAGCACTGAAGCTTTCTTT
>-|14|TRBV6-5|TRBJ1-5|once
CASQGSISNQPQHF
TGTGCCAGCCAGGGGTCGATTAGCAATCAGCCCCAGCATTTT
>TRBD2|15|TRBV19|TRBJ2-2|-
CATKFSGRSTGELFF
TGTGCCACTAAATTTAGCGGGAGGTCCACCGGGGAGCTGTTTTTT
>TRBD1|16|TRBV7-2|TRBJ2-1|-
CASSLVTGQGNNEQFF
TGTGCCAGCAGCTTAGTAACCGGACAGGGGAACAATGAGCAGTTCTTC
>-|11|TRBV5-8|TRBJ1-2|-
CASPPGRDYTF
TGTGCCAGCCCCCCCGGCAGGGACTACACCTTC
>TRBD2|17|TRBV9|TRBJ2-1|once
CASSFRTSGSRYNEQFF
TGTGCCAGCAGCTTCAGGACTAGCGGGAGCCGATACAATGAGCAGTTCTTC
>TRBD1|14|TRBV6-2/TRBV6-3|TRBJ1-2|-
CASSWGDRQYGYTF
TGTGCCAGCAGCTGGGGGGACAGACAATATGGCTACACCTTC
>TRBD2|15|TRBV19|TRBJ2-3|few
CASSISGRGTDTQYF
TGTGCCAGTAGTATATCCGGGAGGGGCACAGATACGCAGTATTTT
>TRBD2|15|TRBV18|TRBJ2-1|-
CASSLLAALGNEQFF
TGTGCCAGCTCACTCCTAGCGGCCCTCGGGAATGAGCAGTTCTTC
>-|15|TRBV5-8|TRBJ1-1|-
CASSWQGRGETEAFF
TGTGCCAGCAGCTGGCAGGGCAGGGGCGAAACTGAAGCTTTCTTT
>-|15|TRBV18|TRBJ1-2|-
CASSPQQTTIYGYTF
TGTGCCAGCTCACCACAACAGACTACCATCTATGGCTACACCTTC
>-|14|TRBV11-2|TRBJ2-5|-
CASSLSGVLETQYF
TGTGCCAGCAGCTTGTCGGGGGTTCTAGAGACCCAGTACTTC
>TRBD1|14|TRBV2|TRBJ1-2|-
CASGDRGFNYGYTF
TGTGCCAGCGGGGACAGGGGATTTAACTATGGCTACACCTTC
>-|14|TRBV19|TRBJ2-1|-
CASSFGLSVNEQFF
TGTGCCAGTAGTTTCGGACTTTCAGTCAATGAGCAGTTCTTC
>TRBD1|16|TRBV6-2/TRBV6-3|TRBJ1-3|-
CASSPDRGKAGNTIYF
TGTGCCAGCAGCCCTGACAGGGGAAAGGCTGGAAACACCATATATTTT
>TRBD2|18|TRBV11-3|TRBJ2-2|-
CASSLEIFGGGYTGELFF
TGTGCCAGCAGCTTAGAGATATTCGGGGGAGGGTACACCGGGGAGCTGTTTTTT
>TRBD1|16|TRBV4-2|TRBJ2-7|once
CASSQSKGDREDEQYF
TGTGCCAGCAGCCAGTCAAAAGGGGACAGGGAGGACGAGCAGTACTTC
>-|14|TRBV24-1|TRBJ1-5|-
CATSEAGLSGPQHF
TGTGCCACCAGTGAGGCCGGACTCTCAGGGCCCCAGCATTTT
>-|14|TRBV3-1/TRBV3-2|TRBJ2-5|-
CASSQGTGMETQYF
TGTGCCAGCAGCCAAGGAACAGGGATGGAGACCCAGTACTTC
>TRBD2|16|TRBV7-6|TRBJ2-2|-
CASSLLTGGDTGELFF
TGTGCCAGCAGCTTATTAACGGGAGGGGACACCGGGGAGCTGTTTTTT
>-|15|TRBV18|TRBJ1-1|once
CASSPGQGRNTEAFF
TGTGCCAGCTCACCGGGGCAGGGGAGGAACACTGAAGCTTTCTTT
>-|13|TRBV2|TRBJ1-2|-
CASSGDLDYGYTF
TGTGCCAGCAGTGGTGATTTAGACTATGGCTACACCTTC
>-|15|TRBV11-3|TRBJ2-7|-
CASSLRAGSSYEQYF
TGTGCCAGCAGCTTGAGGGCGGGAAGCTCCTACGAGCAGTACTTC
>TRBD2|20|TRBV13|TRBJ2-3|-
CASSLAYSWLAGVGTDTQYF
TGTGCCAGCAGCTTAGCCTACTCCTGGCTAGCGGGAGTGGGCACAGATACGCAGTATTTT
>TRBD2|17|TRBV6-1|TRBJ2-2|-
CASSEERAGVGTGELFF
TGTGCCAGCAGTGAAGAGCGGGCGGGAGTAGGAACCGGGGAGCTGTTTTTT
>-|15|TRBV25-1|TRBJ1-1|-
CASSEWGSPNTEAFF
TGTGCCAGCAGTGAATGGGGCAGCCCGAACACTGAAGCTTTCTTT
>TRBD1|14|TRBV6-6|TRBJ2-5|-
CASKYQQGRETQYF
TGTGCCAGCAAATACCAACAGGGGCGAGAGACCCAGTACTTC
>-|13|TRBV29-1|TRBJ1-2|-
CSVGTQANYGYTF
TGCAGCGTTGGCACCCAGGCTAACTATGGCTACACCTTC
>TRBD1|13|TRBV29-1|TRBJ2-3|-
CSVDDRGTDTQYF
TGCAGCGTAGACGACAGGGGAACAGATACGCAGTATTTT
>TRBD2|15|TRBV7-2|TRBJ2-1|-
CASSFGGTSYNEQFF
TGTGCCAGCAGCTTCGGCGGGACTAGTTACAATGAGCAGTTCTTC
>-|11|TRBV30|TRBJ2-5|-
CAWSPGETQYF
TGTGCCTGGAGTCCAGGGGAGACCCAGTACTTC
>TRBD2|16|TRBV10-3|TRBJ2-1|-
CAISEAGLAGYNEQFF
TGTGCCATCAGTGAGGCGGGTCTAGCGGGATACAATGAGCAGTTCTTC
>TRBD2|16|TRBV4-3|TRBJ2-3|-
CASSVSGGGLQYTQYF
TGCGCCAGCAGCGTATCGGGCGGGGGGCTCCAATATACGCAGTATTTT